This TCR beta chain was sequenced for a study of blood T cell repertoires in COVID-19. About the research overall: PBMCs, B-cell-depleted T cells, or T cells provided the cDNA or gDNA that made up the material.

From germline, CDR1 is SQVTM and CDR2 ANQGSEA. The CDR3 spans 11 residues. The V and J ends lost 4 bases and 3 bases respectively, with 6 bases between them. Profiling relied on immunoSEQ multiplex PCR, and the TCRdb table lists in-frame clones only, not all of them. The sample lists about 34,000 clones; 75% to 85% were seen once. The V and J genes are TRBV29-1 and TRBJ2-5, with D possibly TRBD2 on 5 matching bases. Sequencing was performed on peripheral blood. The sequence was collected from a woman between 65 and 79 years old with acute or convalescent COVID-19. The CDR3 nucleotides are TGCAGCGTTGGGACTGAAGAGACCCAGTACTTC. Its protein product is CSVGTEETQYF.